A selection of T cell receptor beta chains follows, all from one sample in a study of beta chain features in type 1 diabetes. Here immunoSEQ multiplex PCR was the method, and the copy in TCRdb shows in-frame clones only, minus some. The repertoire consists of more than 250,000 clones, with around 21% occurring once and the leading ten covering more than 0.025%. Sequenced material: naive CD4+ T cells from blood. These receptors originate from a middle-aged woman with type 1 diabetes. Each CDR3 is given with its conserved first and last residue.

V gene	J gene	CDR3 protein
TRBV4-3	TRBJ1-4	CASSQARVDEKLFF
TRBV4-1	TRBJ1-6	CASSRTGDPLGSPLHF
TRBV7-9	TRBJ1-1	CASSLRQGSNTEAFF
TRBV5-1	TRBJ1-2	CASSPEGRYNYGYTF
TRBV6-4	TRBJ1-1	CASSEHRGTEAFF
TRBV4-3	TRBJ1-5	CASSQTPDGNQPQHF
TRBV6-6	TRBJ2-7	CASSTGTAYEQYF
TRBV28	TRBJ1-6	CASSWDRGLSPLHF
TRBV14	TRBJ1-1	CASSQLTGVYAFF
TRBV27	TRBJ2-5	CASSFSGGAWETQYF
TRBV18	TRBJ2-5	CASSPPAQRETQYF
TRBV5-6	TRBJ1-2	CASSPFNYGYTF
TRBV4-2	TRBJ2-5	CASSLLFAGTVGTQYF
TRBV5-1	TRBJ2-5	CASSSSFEGETQYF
TRBV7-2	TRBJ1-1	CASSLTPMRAFF
TRBV7-3	TRBJ2-2	CASSYGQGSTGELFF
TRBV29-1	TRBJ1-1	CSVESEAEAFF
TRBV7-8	TRBJ2-4	CASSSRLAGNIQYF
TRBV28	TRBJ2-3	CASSSTLGTDTQYF
TRBV4-2	TRBJ2-3	CASSLGVRGTDTQYF
TRBV18	TRBJ1-2	CASSPEARGHGYTF
TRBV28	TRBJ2-5	CASSLRIPSGQGTQYF
TRBV30	TRBJ1-1	CAWSLFSDTEAFF
TRBV2	TRBJ2-7	CASRDRAYEQYF
TRBV7-9	TRBJ2-5	CASSWGGGPETQYF
TRBV28	TRBJ2-1	CASNILAGQYNEQFF